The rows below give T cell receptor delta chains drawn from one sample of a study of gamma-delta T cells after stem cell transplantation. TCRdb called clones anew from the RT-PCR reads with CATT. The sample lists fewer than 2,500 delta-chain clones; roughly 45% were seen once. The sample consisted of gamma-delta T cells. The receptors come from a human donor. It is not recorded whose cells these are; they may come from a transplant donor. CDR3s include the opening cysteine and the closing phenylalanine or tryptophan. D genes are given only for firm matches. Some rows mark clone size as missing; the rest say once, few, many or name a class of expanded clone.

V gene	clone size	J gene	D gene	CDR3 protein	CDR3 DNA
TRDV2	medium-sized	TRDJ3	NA	CACDTGFGGLERWDTRQMFF	TGTGCCTGTGACACCGGCTTTGGGGGTTTAGAGCGCTGGGACACCCGACAGATGTTTTTC
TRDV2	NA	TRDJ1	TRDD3	CACDKLGDTNTDKLIF	TGTGCCTGTGACAAACTGGGGGATACTAACACCGATAAACTCATCTTT
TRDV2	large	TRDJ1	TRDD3	CACDTLAGGEYTDKLIF	TGTGCCTGTGACACCCTGGCTGGGGGAGAGTACACCGATAAACTCATCTTT
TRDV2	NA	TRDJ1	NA	CACDTLQTKGEGATDRLIF	TGTGCCTGTGACACCTTGCAAACCAAGGGGGAAGGGGCGACCGATAGACTCATCTTT
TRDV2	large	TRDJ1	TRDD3	CACDPVLGTDKLIF	TGTGCCTGTGACCCCGTACTGGGGACCGATAAACTCATCTTT
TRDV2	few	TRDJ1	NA	CATLGAYTDKLIF	TGTGCTACCTTGGGGGCCTACACCGATAAACTCATCTTT
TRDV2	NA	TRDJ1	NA	CACHTVGPHTDNLIF	TGTGCCTGTCACACCGTGGGTCCACACACCGATAACCTCATCTTT
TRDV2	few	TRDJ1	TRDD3	CACDTVGRGITDKLIF	TGTGCCTGTGACACCGTAGGCAGGGGGATAACCGATAAACTCATCTTT
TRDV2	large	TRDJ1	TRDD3	CACDTLRPVGWGIPADKLIF	TGTGCCTGTGACACGCTACGCCCAGTAGGCTGGGGGATACCGGCCGATAAACTCATCTTT
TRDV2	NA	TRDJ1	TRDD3	CACDTLVMGDLYTDKLIF	TGTGCCTGTGACACCTTGGTAATGGGGGACTTGTACACCGATAAACTCATCTTT